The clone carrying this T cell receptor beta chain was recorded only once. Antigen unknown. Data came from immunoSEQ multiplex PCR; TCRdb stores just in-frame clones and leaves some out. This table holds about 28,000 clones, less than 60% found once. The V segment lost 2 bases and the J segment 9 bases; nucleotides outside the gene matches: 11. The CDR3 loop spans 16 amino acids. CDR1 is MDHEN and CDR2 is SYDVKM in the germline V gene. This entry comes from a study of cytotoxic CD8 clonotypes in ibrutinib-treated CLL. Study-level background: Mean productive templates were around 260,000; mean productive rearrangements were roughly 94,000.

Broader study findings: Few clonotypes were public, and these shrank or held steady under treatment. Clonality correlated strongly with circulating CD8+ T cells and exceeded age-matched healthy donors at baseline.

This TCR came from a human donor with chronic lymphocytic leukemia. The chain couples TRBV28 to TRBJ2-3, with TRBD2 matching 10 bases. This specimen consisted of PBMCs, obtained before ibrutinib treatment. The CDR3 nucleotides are TGTGCCAGCAGTTTAATAGGCAGCGGGAGGGCACGGACGCAGTATTTT. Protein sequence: CASSLIGSGRARTQYF.